The 4 T cell receptor beta chains below all came from one sample that was sequenced in a study of shared clonotypes between healthy human individuals. Profiled with immunoSEQ multiplex PCR; TCRdb holds only in-frame clones, not every one. The profile shows approximately 840,000 clones, about 97% of them singletons. Positive CCR7 selection of CD45RO-negative cells yielded the naive CD8 cells, and terminally differentiated effector memory CD45RA+ cells were excluded. Sequencing was done on a sample of naive CD8+ T cells sorted from blood. All receptors come from a man aged 25-40 years in good health.

As concerns this clone: The conserved closing phenylalanine or tryptophan is absent in this CDR3, likely reflecting a read error. The DNA is left out, because the CDR3 cannot be placed on it with certainty; the CDR3 is given as TCRdb lists it. This sequence joins TRBV5-1 and TRBJ1-5. Germline-derived CDR1 and CDR2 are SGHRS and YFSETQ. The CDR3 length is 10 residues, termini included. CDR3 protein: CASSLTWECD.

The V and J genes are TRBV27 and TRBJ2-2, with 10 positions matching TRBD2. Trimming took 5 bases from V and 6 from J; bases not matched to a gene: 3. The CDR3 runs 14 residues. The germline V gene has CDR1 MNHEY and CDR2 SMNVEV (reference sequence). This CDR3 is CASSQGLAAGELFF. The CDR3 DNA is TGTGCCAGCAGTCAAGGACTAGCGGCCGGGGAGCTGTTTTTT.

The V gene is TRBV6-5, the J gene TRBJ2-5; D might be TRBD2 (5 bases). Germline CDR1 reads MNHEY; CDR2 reads SVGAGI. This CDR3 region has 15 residues. The V end lost 0 bases, the J end lost 10 bases, and 18 bases lay between the germline ends. CDR3 bases: TGTGCCAGCAGTTACTCTCCCGACAAGGCTCGGGGCCAGTACTTC. Translated: CASSYSPDKARGQYF.

The gene calls are TRBV5-1 and TRBJ2-7; 8 bases map to TRBD1. Germline-derived CDR1 and CDR2 are SGHRS and YFSETQ. With V trimmed by 5 bases and J by 1 base, 14 bases remained unmatched. The CDR3 has 17 residues. The CDR3 protein is CASSSSADRGESYEQYF. The CDR3 nucleotides read TGCGCCAGCAGTTCCAGCGCAGACAGGGGAGAATCCTACGAGCAGTACTTC. The variable domain in full, with the rest retrieved from reference TRBV5-1 and TRBJ2-7, is KAGVTQTPRYLIKTRGQQVTLSCSPISGHRSVSWYQQTPGQGLQFLFEYFSETQRNKGNFPGRFSGRQFSNSRSEMNVSTLELGDSALYLCASSSSADRGESYEQYFGPGTRLTVT.